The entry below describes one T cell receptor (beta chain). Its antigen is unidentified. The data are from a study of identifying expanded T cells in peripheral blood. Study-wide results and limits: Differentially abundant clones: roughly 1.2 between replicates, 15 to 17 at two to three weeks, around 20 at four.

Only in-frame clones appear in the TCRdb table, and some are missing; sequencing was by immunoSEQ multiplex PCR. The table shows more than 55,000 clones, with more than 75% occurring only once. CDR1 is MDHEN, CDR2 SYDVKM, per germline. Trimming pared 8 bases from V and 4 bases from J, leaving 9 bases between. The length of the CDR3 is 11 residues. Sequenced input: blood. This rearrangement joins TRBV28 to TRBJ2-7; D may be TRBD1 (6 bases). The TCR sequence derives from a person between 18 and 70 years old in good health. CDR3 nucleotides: TGTGCCAGCGATGGACAGTACGAGCAGTACTTC. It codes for CASDGQYEQYF. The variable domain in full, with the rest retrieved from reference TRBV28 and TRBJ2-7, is DVKVTQSSRYLVKRTGEKVFLECVQDMDHENMFWYRQDPGLGLRLIYFSYDVKMKEKGDIPEGYSVSREKKERFSLILESASTNQTSMYLCASDGQYEQYFGPGTRLTVT.